One sample yielded the 18 T cell receptor beta chains listed below, sequenced in a study of response to subunit inactivated influenza vaccine. TCRdb ran MiXCR on the RT-PCR reads and lists one entry per CDR3 protein. The sample lists about 500,000 distinct CDR3 sequences; 16% were seen once. This sample comprised CD4+ T cells sorted from PBMCs, obtained about 24 months after vaccination. These receptors all stem from a man between 45 and 75 years old who received an inactivated influenza vaccine.

The rearrangement joins TRBV7-6 to TRBJ2-6; 7 nucleotides line up with TRBD1. The CDR3 has 19 amino acids. The germline CDR1 and CDR2 sequences are SGHVS and FNYEAQ. Trimming at V came to 5 bases and at J to 0 bases, leaving 13 bases not matched to a gene. CDR3 amino acids: CASSPYPGTAYSGANVLTF. CDR3 coding DNA: TGTGCCAGCAGCCCCTACCCAGGGACAGCCTACTCTGGGGCCAACGTCCTGACTTTC. Full variable domain (remainder filled in from reference TRBV7-6 and TRBJ2-6): GAGVSQSPRYKVTKRGQDVALRCDPISGHVSLYWYRQALGQGPEFLTYFNYEAQQDKSGLPNDRFSAERPEGSISTLTIQRTEQRDSAMYRCASSPYPGTAYSGANVLTFGAGSRLTVL.

The chain combines TRBV5-1 with TRBJ2-6; D gene uncertain. This CDR3 region has 15 residues. V shed 0 bases and J shed 5 bases, with 9 bases lying between them. Germline V lookup: CDR1 SGHRS, CDR2 YFSETQ. The CDR3 loop reads CASSLDGFRANVLTF. CDR3 nucleotide sequence: TGCGCCAGCAGCTTGGATGGGTTTCGGGCCAACGTCCTGACTTTC. Drawing the rest from reference TRBV5-1 and TRBJ2-6, the complete variable domain is KAGVTQTPRYLIKTRGQQVTLSCSPISGHRSVSWYQQTPGQGLQFLFEYFSETQRNKGNFPGRFSGRQFSNSRSEMNVSTLELGDSALYLCASSLDGFRANVLTFGAGSRLTVL.

The sample holds many counts of this clonotype. The CDR3 DNA follows: TGTGCCAGCAGCTTGTCAGGGAACACCGGGGAGCTGTTTTTT. Amino acids: CASSLSGNTGELFF. This chain connects TRBV11-2 to TRBJ2-2; D is ambiguous. The CDR3 length is 14 residues. The V gene lost 3 bases and the J gene lost 1 base, with 6 bases spanning the gap. Germline CDR1 reads SGHAT; CDR2 reads FQNNGV.

A few counts support this clonotype. Given a much more abundant clone one base away, this may be a read error. This CDR3 is CASSIWDSYYSF. In DNA form, the CDR3 reads TGTGCCAGCAGCATTTGGGACAGCTACTACTCCTTC. V usage is TRBV5-6 and J usage is TRBJ1-2; TRBD1 agrees at 7 bases. Germline V gives CDR1 SGHDT, CDR2 YYEEEE. The CDR3 contains 12 residues.

The chain is built from TRBV21-1 and TRBJ1-2. TRBV21-1 is designated a pseudogene. The CDR3 is made up of 14 amino acids. The chain's CDR3 is CASSIEVWGYGYTF. DNA of the CDR3: TGTGCCAGCAGCATTGAGGTTTGGGGCTATGGCTACACCTTC.

This clonotype has a handful of counts. The chain carries TRBV3-1 and TRBJ2-3; D unresolved. Germline V gives CDR1 LGHDT, CDR2 YNNKEL (reference sequence). The CDR3 has 13 amino acids. Between the trimmed V and J ends, which lost 6 bases and 1 base, there was a span of 8 bases. The CDR3 DNA reads TGTGCCAGCAGATTGAAGGGCACAGATACGCAGTATTTT. This encodes CASRLKGTDTQYF.

At least ten counts were recorded for this clonotype. V usage is TRBV20-1 and J usage is TRBJ2-7; TRBD1 matches 7 bases. Per germline, CDR1 DFQATT and CDR2 SNEGSKA (reference sequence). V trimming: 6 bases; J trimming: 5 bases; junction bases outside the gene matches: 13. This CDR3 comprises 14 residues. The DNA for the CDR3 is TGCAGTGCGAAAGAGACAGGGATAGCCCACGAGCAGTACTTC. This gives the protein CSAKETGIAHEQYF.

This clonotype was recorded a few times. The chain recombines TRBV4-2 with TRBJ2-6; D possibly corresponds to TRBD1 (6 bases). Trimming removed 8 bases at V and 0 bases at J, with 17 bases between. The CDR3 spans 17 residues. Looked up from germline, CDR1 is LGHNA and CDR2 is YNFKEQ. The CDR3: CASASGTLYSGANVLTF. CDR3 bases: TGTGCCAGCGCTTCCGGGACACTCTACTCTGGGGCCAACGTCCTGACTTTC.

This clonotype was counted between two and nine times. This chain connects TRBV20-1 to TRBJ2-1; D remains unclear. V dropped 6 bases and J dropped 10 bases, with 16 bases sitting between them. The germline V gene encodes CDR1 DFQATT and CDR2 SNEGSKA (reference sequence). The CDR3 covers 12 residues. For the CDR3, the DNA is TGCAGTGCGGCGACAACCATCTCGGAGCAGTTCTTC. Its translation is CSAATTISEQFF.

V gene TRBV2 combines with J gene TRBJ1-2; 11 bases map to TRBD1. V was clipped by 4 bases and J by 7 bases; unmatched bases: 14. Germline CDR1 is SNHLY and CDR2 is FYNNEI. This CDR3 is built from 17 residues. The CDR3 loop is CASSVPRTGGDEGGYTF. CDR3 in DNA: TGTGCCAGCAGTGTCCCAAGGACAGGGGGCGATGAAGGTGGCTACACCTTC.

V gene TRBV11-2 combines with J gene TRBJ2-2, with TRBD1 as a possible D gene (5 bases). This CDR3 has 17 residues. The V end was cut by 1 base, the J end by 5 bases, with 17 bases between. Germline V gene data show CDR1 as SGHAT and CDR2 as FQNNGV. The CDR3 nucleotides are TGTGCCAGCAGCTTAGTTAGGGGCGGTTGGAGAACCGGGGAGCTGTTTTTT. It translates to CASSLVRGGWRTGELFF.

V and J are TRBV7-2 and TRBJ1-1; 10 bases are shared with TRBD1. CDR3 length: 15 amino acids. V lost 6 bases, J lost 8 bases, and 12 bases stayed unmatched. In germline, CDR1 is SGHTA, CDR2 FQGNSA. This CDR3 is CASRANGDRGREAFF. CDR3 in DNA: TGTGCCAGCAGGGCCAACGGAGACAGGGGGCGGGAAGCTTTCTTT. The variable domain in full, with the rest retrieved from reference TRBV7-2 and TRBJ1-1, is GAGVSQSPSNKVTEKGKDVELRCDPISGHTALYWYRQSLGQGLEFLIYFQGNSAPDKSGLPSDRFSAERTGGSVSTLTIQRTQQEDSAVYLCASRANGDRGREAFFGQGTRLTVV.

This clonotype was counted between two and nine times. The chain is built from TRBV6-5 and TRBJ2-7; 8 bases fit TRBD1. Germline CDR1 MNHEY, CDR2 SVGAGI. This CDR3 region has 16 residues. With 4 bases clipped from V and 0 bases from J, the junction kept 8 bases outside the gene matches. CDR3 protein: CASSFWDRQSSYEQYF. CDR3 coding DNA: TGTGCCAGCAGTTTCTGGGACAGGCAGAGCTCCTACGAGCAGTACTTC.

The genes are TRBV11-2 and TRBJ2-1; 7 bases are a match to TRBD2. The CDR3 covers 17 residues. The germline CDR1 and CDR2 sequences are SGHAT and FQNNGV. V lost 1 base to trimming and J lost 8 bases; unmatched junction nucleotides: 14. The CDR3 sequence is CASSLVGSGVQVYEQFF. The CDR3 nucleotides are TGTGCCAGCAGCTTAGTGGGGAGCGGGGTACAGGTGTATGAGCAGTTCTTC.

The chain links TRBV20-1 to TRBJ2-7, with 10 nucleotides matching TRBD1. The CDR3 is 14 amino acids. The germline gives CDR1 DFQATT, CDR2 SNEGSKA (reference sequence). The J segment lost 5 bases and the V segment lost 6 bases, leaving 10 bases of the junction unmatched. The CDR3 region is CSASQGTGVHEQYF. The CDR3 DNA reads as TGCAGTGCCTCGCAAGGGACAGGGGTCCACGAGCAGTACTTC.

The rearrangement links TRBV20-1 to TRBJ2-3, with 11 bases aligning to TRBD2. J lost 3 bases, V lost 3 bases, and 2 bases had no gene match. The V gene's germline CDR1 is DFQATT and CDR2 SNEGSKA (reference sequence). The CDR3 extends over 14 amino acids. The CDR3 here is CSASTSGRTDTQYF. Here the CDR3 DNA reads TGCAGTGCTAGTACTAGCGGGAGAACAGATACGCAGTATTTT.

This clonotype was counted a few times. The genes are TRBV18 and TRBJ2-7, with a tentative D call TRBD1 (5 bases). Germline CDR1 and CDR2: KGHSH and LQKENI. This CDR3 is 14 amino acids long. V was trimmed by 3 bases and J by 3 bases, leaving 12 bases between them. CDR3: CASSPGRESYEQYF. The CDR3 DNA is TGTGCCAGCTCACCGGGCAGGGAAAGCTACGAGCAGTACTTC.

The rearrangement joins TRBV6-5 to TRBJ2-1; TRBD1 agrees at 9 bases. The germline V gene encodes CDR1 MNHEY and CDR2 SVGAGI. CDR3 length: 15 residues. V shed 2 bases and J 2 bases; nucleotides not matched to a gene: 1. The CDR3 nucleotides are TGTGCCAGCAGTTACGGACAGGGGACCTACAATGAGCAGTTCTTC. Its protein product is CASSYGQGTYNEQFF.